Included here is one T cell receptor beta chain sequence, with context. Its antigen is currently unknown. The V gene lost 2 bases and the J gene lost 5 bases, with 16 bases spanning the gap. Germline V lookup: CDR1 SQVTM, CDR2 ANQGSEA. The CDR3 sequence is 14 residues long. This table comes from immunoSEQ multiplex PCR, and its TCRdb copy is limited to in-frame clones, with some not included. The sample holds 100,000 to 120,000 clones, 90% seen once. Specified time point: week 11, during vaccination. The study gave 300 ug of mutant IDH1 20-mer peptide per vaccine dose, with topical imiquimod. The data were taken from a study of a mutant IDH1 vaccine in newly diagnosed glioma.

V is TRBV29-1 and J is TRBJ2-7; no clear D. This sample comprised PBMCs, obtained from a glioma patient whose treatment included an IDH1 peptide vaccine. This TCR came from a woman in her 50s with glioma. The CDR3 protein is CSVERSPRYDEQYF. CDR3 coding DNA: TGCAGCGTTGAACGCTCCCCCCGGTACGACGAGCAGTACTTC.